The rows below give T cell receptor beta chains drawn from one sample of a study of blood T cell repertoires in COVID-19. Sequencing used immunoSEQ multiplex PCR; TCRdb keeps in-frame clones, though not all of them. The table lists about 210,000 clones, around four fifths of them singletons. The sequencing input was peripheral blood. Receptor source: a man in his fifties with active or convalescent COVID-19. Each CDR3 is given with its conserved first and last residue. D genes are given only for firm matches. Size is stated for part of the rows, as once, few or many counts, or as a class when the clone is expanded.

.	TRBJ1-1	TRBV5-1	TRBD1	TGCGCCAGCAGCTTGGGGGGGACAGTCAACACTGAAGCTTTCTTT	CASSLGGTVNTEAFF
.	TRBJ2-2	TRBV7-9	.	TGTGCCTGCGGAACTCCAACGAACACCGGGGAGCTGTTTTTT	CACGTPTNTGELFF
.	TRBJ1-2	TRBV9	TRBD1	TGTGCCAGCAGCCCAGGACAGGGGGCTAACTATGGCTACACCTTC	CASSPGQGANYGYTF
.	TRBJ1-2	TRBV2	.	TGTGCCAGCAGAGCCGATCGTCGGGACACCAAAAAGGGCCCTAACTATGGCTACACCTTC	CASRADRRDTKKGPNYGYTF
.	TRBJ2-1	TRBV3-1/TRBV3-2	.	TGTGCCAGCATTGGGCAGACCGGAGGCAATGAGCAGTTCTTC	CASIGQTGGNEQFF
.	TRBJ2-3	TRBV30	.	TGTGCCTGGAGTGACAGAGACGATACGCAGTATTTT	CAWSDRDDTQYF
once	TRBJ1-5	TRBV18	.	TGTGCCAGCTCACGCGGGGCCGTTCAGCCCCAGCATTTT	CASSRGAVQPQHF
once	TRBJ2-7	TRBV29-1	TRBD1	TGCAGCGTTGAAGATCCGGGACAGGGCTACGAGCAGTACTTC	CSVEDPGQGYEQYF
many	TRBJ1-1	TRBV7-9	.	TGTGCCAGCAGCTTAGATGGGCCCCCTGAAGCTTTCTTT	CASSLDGPPEAFF
few	TRBJ1-1	TRBV4-1	TRBD1	TGCGCCAGCAGCCCCCTTCGGCCCGGGACAGGGGTATCTAACACTGAAGCTTTCTTT	CASSPLRPGTGVSNTEAFF
.	TRBJ2-2	TRBV7-8	TRBD2	TGTGCCAGCAGCCAGGCTAGCGGGGGCTGGGGGGAGCTGTTTTTT	CASSQASGGWGELFF
.	TRBJ1-1	TRBV6-2/TRBV6-3	.	TGTGCCAGCAGTTACCCTAACAGGGATCGGAACACTGAAGCTTTCTTT	CASSYPNRDRNTEAFF
.	TRBJ1-2	TRBV6-5	.	TGTGCCGCAAGCGGAAGGGAGGGGTATGGCTACACCTTC	CAASGREGYGYTF
.	TRBJ1-1	TRBV10-1	.	TGCGCCAGCTGGCACGGCCGGGTACATGGGGCTTTCTTT	CASWHGRVHGAFF
once	TRBJ1-2	TRBV24-1	.	TGTGCCACCAGTGATTCGACAGCGAACTATGGCTACACCTTC	CATSDSTANYGYTF
.	TRBJ2-7	TRBV2	.	TGTGCCAGCAGTGATGGGGGGGCCGGCTCCTACGAGCAGTACTTC	CASSDGGAGSYEQYF
.	TRBJ1-1	TRBV5-8	.	TGTGCCAGCAGCTTTCGGAGCTACACTGAAGCTTTCTTT	CASSFRSYTEAFF
.	TRBJ2-7	TRBV10-3	.	TGTGCCGCCGGAGGGGGGAGGGACGAGCAGTACTTC	CAAGGGRDEQYF